The entry below describes one T cell receptor beta chain. Only in-frame clones appear in the TCRdb table, and some are missing; sequencing was by immunoSEQ multiplex PCR. The repertoire includes about 120,000 clones, roughly 90% of them detected once, and 3.7% sits in the top ten. These data come from a study of control samples from healthy donors and cancer patients. The CDR3 consists of 14 residues. The V gene's germline CDR1 is SGHAT and CDR2 FQNNGV. The ends lost 3 bases at V and 3 bases at J; junction bases unmatched: 2. The sample consisted of PBMCs. The TCR sequence derives from a woman between 55 and 75 years old with lung cancer. The chain is built from TRBV11-2 and TRBJ2-7; 10 bases align to TRBD1. CDR3 coding DNA: TGTGCCAGCAGCTTCGGGGACAGGGGCTACGAGCAGTACTTC. Its protein product is CASSFGDRGYEQYF. The variable domain in full, with the rest retrieved from reference TRBV11-2 and TRBJ2-7, is EAGVAQSPRYKIIEKRQSVAFWCNPISGHATLYWYQQILGQGPKLLIQFQNNGVVDDSQLPKDRFSAERLKGVDSTLKIQPAKLEDSAVYLCASSFGDRGYEQYFGPGTRLTVT.